The 20 T cell receptor beta chains in this list originate from one sample, sequenced in a study of blood T cell repertoires in COVID-19. The assay was immunoSEQ multiplex PCR, and TCRdb's table has in-frame clones only and misses some. The repertoire holds around 180,000 clones, with 85% to 90% as singletons. Material for sequencing was PBMCs or T cells enriched from blood (not recorded which). The receptors shown here come from a woman aged 35 to 49 with acute COVID-19.

The V call is TRBV2, the J call TRBJ2-1; tentative D call: TRBD2 (5 bases). The CDR3 covers 10 residues. Trimming stripped 8 bases from V and 11 bases from J, with 10 bases between. Germline V gene sequence: CDR1 SNHLY, CDR2 FYNNEI. In nucleotides, the CDR3 is TGTGCCAGCCGGGGAGCTCAGCAGTTCTTC. Translated: CASRGAQQFF. Together with reference TRBV2 and TRBJ2-1, the CDR3 gives the full variable domain: EPEVTQTPSHQVTQMGQEVILRCVPISNHLYFYWYRQILGQKVEFLVSFYNNEISEKSEIFDDQFSVERPDGSNFTLKIRSTKLEDSAMYFCASRGAQQFFGPGTRLTVL.

The V call is TRBV4-1, the J call TRBJ2-7, with D unresolved. CDR3 size: 13 residues. Deletions cut 0 bases from V and 7 bases from J, with 10 bases between. Germline V gene lookup returns CDR1 MGHRA and CDR2 YSYEKL. The chain's CDR3 is CASSQDLVAEQYF. CDR3 nucleotide sequence: TGCGCCAGCAGCCAAGATCTGGTGGCAGAGCAGTACTTC.

The V gene is TRBV4-1, the J gene TRBJ2-3, with 9 bases identical to TRBD2. V gave up 1 base and J gave up 3 bases; unmatched junction bases: 11. Germline V lookup: CDR1 MGHRA, CDR2 YSYEKL. CDR3 length equals 18 residues. Here the CDR3 DNA reads TGCGCCAGCAGCCAAGTTCCCCGCGGCGGGAGGGCAACAGATACGCAGTATTTT. Encoded protein: CASSQVPRGGRATDTQYF.

CDR3 region: CASSLGTSSTDTQYF. CDR3 in DNA: TGTGCCAGCAGCCTCGGGACTAGTAGCACAGATACGCAGTATTTT. V gene TRBV11-1 combines with J gene TRBJ2-3, with TRBD2 matching 8 bases. The CDR3 is 15 amino acids. Per the germline V gene, CDR1 is SGHAT and CDR2 is FQDESV (reference sequence). J gave up 0 bases and V 5 bases, and 4 bases lay outside the gene matches.

This clone was recorded only once. This chain connects TRBV7-2 to TRBJ2-5; 9 bases line up with TRBD2. The germline gives CDR1 SGHTA, CDR2 FQGNSA. Trimming removed 5 bases from V and 5 bases from J; junction bases left unmatched: 6. This CDR3 has 14 amino acids. CDR3: CASSPSGTSETQYF. The CDR3 nucleotides are TGTGCCAGCAGCCCCTCGGGGACTAGCGAGACCCAGTACTTC.

V usage is TRBV6-5 and J usage is TRBJ2-5, with D perhaps matching TRBD2 (6 bases). The CDR3 is 13 residues long. V dropped 2 bases and J dropped 5 bases, with 9 bases sitting between them. Germline CDR1 is MNHEY and CDR2 is SVGAGI. The CDR3 reads CASSYEGGETQYF. The CDR3 DNA reads TGTGCCAGCAGTTACGAGGGAGGTGAGACCCAGTACTTC.

The rearrangement uses TRBV5-6 and TRBJ2-7, with D possibly being TRBD1 (5 bases). This CDR3 comprises 14 residues. Trimming removed 4 bases at V and 4 bases at J, with 15 bases between. Germline V gives CDR1 SGHDT, CDR2 YYEEEE. CDR3 coding DNA: TGTGCCAGCAGCCCTAGGGGCCGACTTTACGAGCAGTACTTC. This gives the protein CASSPRGRLYEQYF.

This chain joins TRBV5-5 and TRBJ2-7; D might be TRBD1 (6 bases). The ends were cut back, 4 bases at V and 4 bases at J, with 21 bases in the middle. This CDR3 comprises 16 residues. Germline loops: CDR1 SGHKS, CDR2 YYEKEE (reference sequence). Written as DNA, the CDR3 is TGTGCCAGCAGCATAGGGGACACCGGTGGGGGATACGAGCAGTACTTC. Encoded protein: CASSIGDTGGGYEQYF.

This chain connects TRBV6-5 to TRBJ1-5, with 7 bases lining up with TRBD1. The CDR3 loop spans 15 amino acids. Losses at the gene ends were 4 bases for V and 8 bases for J; bases not matched to a gene: 11. CDR1 and CDR2 from the germline V gene are MNHEY and SVGAGI. CDR3 bases: TGTGCCAGCAGTTGGCGACCGGGACAGACCGAGCCCCAGCATTTT. Translated: CASSWRPGQTEPQHF.

J is TRBJ2-7 and V is TRBV6-5; weak D call: TRBD1 (5 bases). The CDR3 loop spans 13 amino acids. Between the trimmed V and J ends, which lost 2 bases and 2 bases, there was a span of 7 bases. Germline CDR1 MNHEY, CDR2 SVGAGI. The CDR3 is CASSYKGPYEQYF. The CDR3 region has the DNA TGTGCCAGCAGTTACAAGGGGCCCTACGAGCAGTACTTC.

The rearrangement uses TRBV19 and TRBJ2-3; 7 nucleotides agree with TRBD2. After removal of 6 bases from V and 0 bases from J, the junction contained 12 bases not matched to a gene. In germline, CDR1 is LNHDA, CDR2 SQIVND (reference sequence). The CDR3 sequence is 17 residues long. The CDR3, as DNA: TGTGCCAGTAGAGAAGCGGGGCTGTTCACTAGCACAGATACGCAGTATTTT. This translates into CASREAGLFTSTDTQYF. Supplemented by reference TRBV19 and TRBJ2-3, the full variable domain reads DGGITQSPKYLFRKEGQNVTLSCEQNLNHDAMYWYRQDPGQGLRLIYYSQIVNDFQKGDIAEGYSVSREKKESFPLTVTSAQKNPTAFYLCASREAGLFTSTDTQYFGPGTRLTVL.

This chain connects TRBV5-8 to TRBJ2-3; D is undetermined. Trimming removed 2 bases from V and 2 bases from J, with 9 bases in between. This CDR3 is built from 14 residues. Germline values: CDR1 SGHTS, CDR2 YDEGEE. The CDR3 DNA follows: TGTGCCAGCAGCTTTGCGCGCACCACAGATACGCAGTATTTT. As protein: CASSFARTTDTQYF.

The rearrangement uses TRBV14 and TRBJ1-6; D uncertain. Germline CDR1 and CDR2: SGHDN and FVKESK. The V and J ends lost 1 base and 11 bases respectively, with 9 bases between them. The CDR3 extends over 13 amino acids. CDR3 region: CASSQVGVPPLHF. For the CDR3, the DNA is TGTGCCAGCAGCCAAGTCGGAGTCCCACCCCTCCACTTT.

The genes are TRBV12-3 or TRBV12-4 and TRBJ2-5, with D possibly being TRBD1 (5 bases). This CDR3 is built from 13 residues. V was pared by 7 bases and J by 5 bases, with 14 bases between. The CDR3: CASTLTAQETQYF. As DNA, the CDR3 is TGTGCCAGCACCTTGACAGCCCAGGAGACCCAGTACTTC.

As concerns this clone: The identical CDR3 is also encoded by other nucleotide sequences in the sample. This chain joins TRBV28 and TRBJ2-2; tentatively, D is TRBD2 (7 bases). The V gene's germline CDR1 is MDHEN and CDR2 SYDVKM. V lost 2 bases and J 5 bases, leaving 12 bases between the germline ends. The CDR3 sequence is 15 residues long. The CDR3 region has the DNA TGTGCCAGCAGTTTACCGGGGGGCAGGACCGGGGAGCTGTTTTTT. Translated, it gives CASSLPGGRTGELFF. Supplemented by reference TRBV28 and TRBJ2-2, the full variable domain reads DVKVTQSSRYLVKRTGEKVFLECVQDMDHENMFWYRQDPGLGLRLIYFSYDVKMKEKGDIPEGYSVSREKKERFSLILESASTNQTSMYLCASSLPGGRTGELFFGEGSRLTVL.

The chain has TRBV18 and TRBJ2-1; 14 positions agree with TRBD2. The germline V gene has CDR1 KGHSH and CDR2 LQKENI. Germline trimming cut 0 bases from V and 7 bases from J; bases unmatched to any gene: 2. CDR3 length equals 16 residues. As DNA, the CDR3 is TGTGCCAGCTCACCACCCCGACTAGCGGGGGGGAATGAGCAGTTCTTC. Amino acid sequence: CASSPPRLAGGNEQFF. Complete variable domain (other parts from reference TRBV18 and TRBJ2-1): NAGVMQNPRHLVRRRGQEARLRCSPMKGHSHVYWYRQLPEEGLKFMVYLQKENIIDESGMPKERFSAEFPKEGPSILRIQQVVRGDSAAYFCASSPPRLAGGNEQFFGPGTRLTVL.

The chain combines TRBV7-8 with TRBJ2-1; 14 nucleotides match TRBD2. Germline trimming cut 5 bases from V and 2 bases from J; bases unmatched to any gene: 14. Germline-derived CDR1 and CDR2 are SGHVS and FQNEAQ. This CDR3 contains 20 residues. CDR3 bases: TGTGCCAGCAGCCCCCGGACTAGCGGGAGGTCCTGGGTCCCCTACAATGAGCAGTTCTTC. This translates into CASSPRTSGRSWVPYNEQFF.

The chain links TRBV4-3 to TRBJ2-1, with TRBD1 identical over 9 bases. V lost 2 bases, J lost 1 base, and 3 bases stayed unmatched. The CDR3 covers 16 residues. Germline V gene data show CDR1 as LGHNA and CDR2 as YSLEER. The CDR3 DNA follows: TGCGCCAGCAGCCAATACAGGGGGCTATCCTACAATGAGCAGTTCTTC. Protein product: CASSQYRGLSYNEQFF.

This clone was observed a few times. J is TRBJ1-1 and V is TRBV6-5; D might be TRBD1 (6 bases). V shed 5 bases and J shed 10 bases, with 14 bases lying between them. This CDR3 comprises 12 residues. CDR1 and CDR2 from the germline V gene are MNHEY and SVGAGI. The chain's CDR3 is CASSPEGGTAFF. The DNA for the CDR3 is TGTGCCAGCAGTCCCGAGGGGGGGACAGCTTTCTTT.

The chain is built from TRBV27 and TRBJ1-6; 10 nucleotides line up with TRBD1. The V gene's germline CDR1 is MNHEY and CDR2 SMNVEV (reference sequence). The CDR3 is 14 residues long. The V gene end was trimmed by 7 bases and the J gene end by 10 bases; junction bases not matched to a gene: 7. The CDR3 nucleotides read TGTGCCAGCACCTACGGGACAGGGGAGTCACCCCTCCACTTT. Its translation: CASTYGTGESPLHF.